The text below deals with one T cell receptor (beta chain). The antigen this receptor binds is unknown. Nothing much larger sits one base from this clone, and base qualities are not available. The cohort consisted of some 730 healthy bone marrow donors. Cohort members were all nominally healthy when sampled, although unrecorded immune exposures were likely present. The donor was CMV seropositive and was included in the group of 300 or so seropositive cohort members. A peripheral blood sample was collected from each donor, and TCR beta sequencing was performed on peripheral blood mononuclear cells. Genomic DNA was extracted from the blood cell samples with the Qiagen DNeasy Blood Extraction Kit. This specimen belongs to a study of cytomegalovirus exposure and HLA in healthy donors (dated by TCRdb to the late 2010s). Background for the entire study: According to an earlier analysis of a few hundred of the donors, about 179 million T cells yielded 117 million unique TCR beta sequences and 276 Gb of sequence data. Roughly 300 gigabases of sequencing data and approximately 85 million unique TCR sequences were included in an early release covering roughly 600 HLA-typed donors. Of the roughly 410 genotyped donors, roughly 76% were placed in the genetic ancestry cluster associated with self-reported Caucasian donors. The study aimed to test whether cataloging public T cell receptors could reveal signatures of past pathogen exposure. Using immunosequencing, the study profiled T cell repertoires from fewer than 700 subjects and related those repertoires to cytomegalovirus serostatus. A separate validation cohort of over a hundred different subjects was used in addition to the approximately 700-subject first cohort. To predict cytomegalovirus infection status, the study brought together high-throughput TCR immunosequencing, statistical association of individual TCRs with disease status, and machine learning. A later analysis re-examined previously published TCR beta repertoires from hundreds of donors and added high-resolution HLA genotyping to investigate patterns of TCR occurrence. Rather than using new phenotypic data, the later analysis identified candidate immune exposures from TCR beta sequences and from how often those sequences occurred across donors. An earlier analysis of more than 450 of the donors used high-throughput TCR beta sequencing to judge whether each TCR beta V gene segment behaved as functional or pseudogenic. Alongside the repertoire data, information on donor age, sex, ethnicity and CMV serostatus was compiled. Genome-wide SNP genotypes for about 55% of the 666 donors were used in a later genetic analysis, which treated that subset as a discovery cohort. All discovery cohort repertoires had been generated using a single sequencing platform. HLA typing included class I and class II loci at four-digit resolution. The number of donors typed differed by locus, with about 629-640 for A, B, C, DRB1 and DQB1, around 560 for DQA1, over 600 for DPA1, and about 450 for DPB1. A handful of DR-DQ haplotypes were handled as single units for association and clustering because linkage in the cohort was strong. On average, about 200,000 unique TCR beta nucleotide sequences were sequenced per donor among a few hundred genotyped donors of the cohort, with 15% to 20% of those sequences being non-productive.

V has 1 base trimmed and J has 5 bases trimmed; junction bases matching no gene number 17. From the cysteine up to the phenylalanine, the CDR3 has a length of 18 residues. Here the CDR3 DNA is all that survives: 54 bases in frame from base 1. From a lookup of the germline V gene, CDR1 and CDR2 are SGHDT and YYEEEE. Libraries came from the immunoSEQ multiplex PCR assay. The multiplex PCR relied on a mix of 60 forward primers for TCR Vbeta segments and 13 reverse primers for TCR Jbeta segments. The CDR3 region of rearranged TCR beta genes was amplified from genomic DNA by a multiplex PCR assay. Amplified TCR beta libraries were sequenced as 87-base-pair reads on the Illumina HiSeq System. The study's own analysis went as follows. Across the roughly 700 repertoires, a later analysis counted 60 million to 90 million unique TCR beta chains, approximately 10 million of which were shared by at least two donors. To remove PCR and sequencing errors, raw reads were error-corrected and collapsed into unique sequences using a nearest-neighbor algorithm that merged closely related sequences. V, D and J gene segments were assigned by aligning CDR3 sequences to IMGT reference sequences. For a sequence to be retained, a match of at least six nucleotides to both a V gene segment and a J gene segment was required. Rearrangements were called productive when the CDR3 lacked stop codons and stayed in frame with V and J; all others were non-productive. Following IMGT convention, CDR3 was defined as the stretch from the second conserved V-encoded cysteine to the conserved J-encoded phenylalanine. Sequences without an unambiguous match to a single V gene segment were excluded from the earlier analysis of 450 to 750 of the donors. In an earlier analysis of several hundred of the donors, V segments were called functional above 56.7% productive rearrangements and were called segregating when the between-donor standard deviation exceeded 5%. A statistical classification framework was built to diagnose cytomegalovirus status from the catalog of TCR beta chain sequences. In a later analysis, V and J genes were assigned by comparing TCR nucleotide sequences against IMGT/GENE-DB human TR gene sequences. A later analysis assigned CDR3 sequences and most-parsimonious VDJ recombination scenarios with the TCRdist pipeline. A later analysis defined each TCR beta chain by its CDR3 amino acid sequence plus V-gene family, and excluded reads lacking a unique V-gene family. To address suspected cross-contamination and a sequencing artifact, a later analysis removed 592 highly shared, low-generation-probability nucleotide sequences. In a later analysis, a clonal expansion index for each public chain was calculated from normalized within-repertoire ranks of inferred template counts. A later analysis computed generation probabilities with a VDJ recombination model fitted to out-of-frame rearrangements, and checked the results against IGoR. Hypergeometric tests were used in a later analysis to score TCR-TCR, TCR-HLA and TCR-CMV co-occurrence, with a repertoire-size bias correction applied to the TCR pairs. A later analysis estimated false discovery rates by permuting HLA or CMV assignments 20 times. A later analysis grouped co-occurring TCRs with DBSCAN, adding TCRdist sequence similarity when clustering within HLA-allele-positive subsets. Repertoires with fewer than 30,000 or more than 120,000 public chains were left out of co-occurrence clustering, as were about 5 repertoires with anomalous nucleotide sharing. The immuneACCESS repertoire file appears here via TCRdb, limited to in-frame rearrangements. These files lack a portion of the clones; in checked studies, under half of the deficit traces to unresolved V genes, and the cause of the others is not known. That table supplies the V and J calls and clone size; D and trimming were determined from the DNA. This sample comprises about 120,000 clones, 50% to 65% of them detected only once. 10% of the sample belongs to the ten largest clones.

Broader findings and caveats from the paper: In vitro tests confirmed that a few of the cytomegalovirus-associated TCR beta chains recognize cytomegalovirus antigens. V-gene and J-gene trimming of TCR beta chains was associated with a missense DCLRE1C variant in a later genetic analysis, and the association was replicated in an independent cohort. In a later analysis, the rate of TCR association differed among HLA loci, with DRB1 alleles having the most associated TCRs and HLA-C alleles having the fewest. In a later genetic analysis, fewer N-insertions in productive TCRs were reported among donors in an Asian-associated ancestry cluster than the roughly 700-donor mean. Specific HLA alleles were associated with 15,000 to 20,000 TCR beta sequences at a false discovery rate of 0.05 in a later analysis. A total of 150 to 200 TCR beta chains were listed by the study as associated with cytomegalovirus. Because counts were too low, 15 to 20 rarely observed V segments, including chromosome 9 orphons, were left out of the earlier analysis of 587 of the donors. In a later analysis, several top co-occurrence clusters were reported to appear linked to parvovirus B19, influenza, CMV and Epstein-Barr virus. The authors suggested that the approach could potentially be generalized to other disease states and immunological phenotypes. The sequencing pipeline was judged likely to have produced a cluster of highly shared sequence variants as a technical artifact. The classifier was reported to diagnose cytomegalovirus status with high specificity and sensitivity in both the original and validation cohorts. Some IMGT-functional V segments, including TRBV6-2 and TRBV6-3, could not be distinguished by the 87-base-pair reads and were therefore excluded. Most TCR sequences were seen in very few donors, while some public TCRs were found in many individuals. Linkage disequilibrium might explain the correlated functional status among segregating V segments, but an unknown experimental factor could not be excluded. Presence/absence analyses assumed roughly uniform sequencing depth across donors, an assumption that may not hold. A further reported finding was that TCR beta sequences accurately predicted the HLA-A and HLA-B alleles for most subjects in the first cohort. Strong co-occurrence of HLA alleles, especially DR and DQ, made assigning TCR associations to individual alleles difficult. Because some donors lacked HLA typing at each locus, the association tests relied only on the typed subset. According to a later analysis, most CMV-associated TCR beta chains appeared to be HLA-restricted, and the HLA associations seemed to be driven largely by CMV exposure. A later analysis found that HLA-associated TCR beta chains were more clonally expanded and had lower generation probabilities than equally common non-associated chains. Broadly in line with IMGT annotations, most TCR beta V segments showed up in productive rearrangements about 87% or about 30% of the time in an earlier analysis of under 700 of the donors. The only immune exposure information available for the cohort was CMV serostatus. This cohort had only TCR beta chains sequenced, and the lack of alpha or paired-chain data limited which features could be detected.

Sample: PBMCs. The chain employs TRBV5-6 and TRBJ1-2, and 7 junction bases match TRBD1. This TCR was recovered from a man aged 35-49 years in good health and CMV-seropositive. The CDR3 region reads CASSLWAPEGALGYGYTF. The nucleotide sequence reads as follows: TGTGCCAGCAGCTTGTGGGCCCCGGAGGGGGCTTTGGGGTATGGCTACACCTTC. The reference TRBV5-6 and TRBJ1-2 proteins fill in what lies around the CDR3, so the full variable domain reads DAGVTQSPTHLIKTRGQQVTLRCSPKSGHDTVSWYQQALGQGPQFIFQYYEEEERQRGNFPDRFSGHQFPNYSSELNVNALLLGDSALYLCASSLWAPEGALGYGYTFGSGTRLTVV.